This entry lists 22 T cell receptor beta chains sequenced from one sample in a study of T cell repertoires in aging, cancer and after chemotherapy. The template was genomic DNA from peripheral blood, not RNA. Rearranged V-D-J TRB sequences were amplified with a mixed TRB-A/B primer pool. Using its own MiXCR run on the multiplex PCR reads, TCRdb lists one record per CDR3 protein. The sample contains 10,000 or so distinct CDR3 sequences, 32% of which appear only once. The specimen sequenced was blood. Receptors were obtained from a human donor in good health. The donor label of this sample is uncertain.

This clonotype was detected once. A much larger clone differs by one base, so this may be a read error. The chain employs TRBV29-1 and TRBJ2-5; D is possibly TRBD1 or TRBD2 (5 bases each). The CDR3 runs 15 residues. The germline gives CDR1 SQVTM, CDR2 ANQGSEA. Between the trimmed V and J ends, which lost 4 bases and 0 bases, there was a span of 15 bases. CDR3 sequence: CSVGLGVEYQETQYF. The DNA of the CDR3 is TGCAGCGTTGGGTTGGGGGTGGAATACCAAGAGACCCAGTACTTC.

This clonotype has more than one count but fewer than ten. The rearrangement joins TRBV6-2 or TRBV6-3 to TRBJ2-5; D might be TRBD1 (6 bases). Trimming left V 4 bases short and J 5 bases short, with 17 bases between. CDR1 and CDR2 (germline): MNHEY, SVGEGT. The length of the CDR3 is 15 residues. The DNA of the CDR3 is TGTGCCAGCAGTTGGGGACAAGGGCTTGGTGAGACCCAGTACTTC. This translates into CASSWGQGLGETQYF.

The rearrangement uses TRBV19 and TRBJ2-1, with TRBD2 matching 8 bases. V shed 6 bases, J shed 5 bases, and the junction held 6 bases outside the gene matches. Germline CDR1 LNHDA, CDR2 SQIVND (reference sequence). The CDR3 totals 14 residues. CDR3 protein: CASSLLADNNEQFF. As DNA, the CDR3 is TGTGCCAGTAGCCTACTAGCGGACAACAATGAGCAGTTCTTC.

The chain carries TRBV29-1 and TRBJ2-1; 9 nucleotides line up with TRBD1. V dropped 4 bases and J dropped 10; count of bases not matched to a gene: 8. The CDR3 sequence is 13 residues long. Germline V gene sequence: CDR1 SQVTM, CDR2 ANQGSEA. CDR3 amino acids: CSVGDRVPGEQFF. The CDR3 region has the DNA TGCAGCGTTGGGGACAGGGTGCCCGGGGAGCAGTTCTTC.

This clonotype turned up a few times. J is TRBJ2-5 and V is TRBV19, with D tentatively TRBD1 (6 bases). Trimming left V 4 bases short and J 3 bases short, with 15 bases between. The CDR3 runs 15 residues. The germline gives CDR1 LNHDA, CDR2 SQIVND (reference sequence). CDR3 nucleotide sequence: TGTGCCAGTAGTAAACAACAGGGTGGGGAAGAGACCCAGTACTTC. Its translation is CASSKQQGGEETQYF.

This clonotype turned up a few times. J is TRBJ2-5 and V is TRBV6-5; tentatively, D is TRBD2 (5 bases). Germline CDR1 is MNHEY and CDR2 is SVGAGI. V dropped 5 bases and J dropped 1 base, with 17 bases sitting between them. The CDR3 is made up of 16 amino acids. CDR3 protein: CASSDYRGLTQETQYF. The CDR3 bases are TGTGCCAGCAGTGATTATAGAGGACTGACCCAAGAGACCCAGTACTTC.

The chain is built from TRBV5-4 and TRBJ2-3; D may be TRBD1 (6 bases). The V and J ends lost 7 bases and 2 bases respectively, with 17 bases between them. The CDR3 loop spans 15 amino acids. Germline lookup yields CDR1 SGHNT and CDR2 YYREEE (reference sequence). Here the CDR3 DNA reads TGTGCCAGCGGCGGACAGCGTTCTATCACAGATACGCAGTATTTT. Amino acids: CASGGQRSITDTQYF.

This clonotype was picked up a small number of times. This chain connects TRBV12-3 or TRBV12-4 to TRBJ2-1, with 12 positions matching TRBD2. After removal of 3 bases from V and 7 bases from J, the junction contained 7 bases not matched to a gene. The CDR3 has 16 residues. CDR3 sequence: CASSFPGLAGGNEQFF. The CDR3 bases are TGTGCCAGCAGTTTTCCTGGGCTAGCGGGGGGGAATGAGCAGTTCTTC.

DNA of the CDR3: TGTGCCAGTAGAGCATCCGCCGGGACTAGCGGAACTCTCACAGATACGCAGTATTTT. Translating gives CASRASAGTSGTLTDTQYF. The V gene is TRBV6-2 or TRBV6-3, the J gene TRBJ2-3, with TRBD2 matching 11 bases. Trimming cost V 9 bases and J 2 bases; bases outside gene matches: 19. The CDR3 has 19 amino acids. Per the germline V gene, CDR1 is MNHEY and CDR2 is SVGEGT.

Only a few counts were recorded for this clonotype. The chain has TRBV27 and TRBJ1-1; the match to TRBD1 covers 9 bases. With V trimmed by 5 bases and J by 0 bases, 4 bases remained unmatched. Germline V gives CDR1 MNHEY, CDR2 SMNVEV (reference sequence). The CDR3 is 15 residues long. This CDR3 reads CASSVDRGLNTEAFF. The CDR3 bases are TGTGCCAGCAGTGTCGACAGGGGGTTGAACACTGAAGCTTTCTTT.

In this sample, this clonotype turned up once. The chain uses TRBV12-3 or TRBV12-4 and TRBJ2-3; 10 nucleotides agree with TRBD2. The trim removed 6 bases at V and 4 bases at J, leaving 10 bases unmatched. This CDR3 has 16 residues. The CDR3 spells CASSQDKAGGPDTQYF. The CDR3 bases are TGTGCCAGCAGCCAAGATAAAGCGGGGGGGCCAGATACGCAGTATTTT.

This clonotype was seen a few times. The chain recombines TRBV19 with TRBJ1-3, with D maybe TRBD1 (6 bases). Germline assignment: CDR1 LNHDA and CDR2 SQIVND (reference sequence). V was cut by 2 bases and J by 1 base, with 12 bases left in between. The CDR3 totals 16 residues. The CDR3 sequence is CASSIRSRGSGNTIYF. CDR3 DNA: TGTGCCAGTAGTATACGATCCAGGGGATCTGGAAACACCATATATTTT.

In its sample, this clonotype ranks as medium-sized. The rearrangement joins TRBV6-5 to TRBJ2-2; D unresolved. This CDR3 region has 13 residues. V lost 2 bases to trimming and J lost 3 bases, with 4 bases between them. Germline V gene sequence: CDR1 MNHEY, CDR2 SVGAGI. The CDR3 coding sequence is TGTGCCAGCAGTTACCAGGACACCGGGGAGCTGTTTTTT. Translated: CASSYQDTGELFF.

This clonotype is medium-sized by share. The chain links TRBV6-5 to TRBJ1-6; the D is unclear. CDR1 MNHEY and CDR2 SVGAGI come from the germline V gene. With 5 bases removed from V and 8 bases from J, the gap between germline ends came to 16 bases. The CDR3 totals 15 residues. The CDR3 nucleotides are TGTGCCAGCAGTAGCCCCACGGGATCCGATTCACCCCTCCACTTT. Its protein product is CASSSPTGSDSPLHF.

The rearrangement links TRBV6-2 or TRBV6-3 to TRBJ2-5, with 11 bases that match TRBD1. This CDR3 is built from 12 residues. Germline values: CDR1 MNHEY, CDR2 SVGEGT. With V trimmed by 11 bases and J by 5 bases, 4 bases remained unmatched. The CDR3 loop is CAADRGLETQYF. In DNA, the CDR3 is TGTGCCGCGGACAGGGGGCTGGAGACCCAGTACTTC.

This clonotype appeared a few times. The V and J genes are TRBV18 and TRBJ2-7; no clear D. The CDR3 sequence is 13 residues long. Germline V gives CDR1 KGHSH, CDR2 LQKENI. V lost 0 bases and J lost 3, with 6 bases in between. The CDR3 nucleotides read TGTGCCAGCTCACCACCGACCAACTACGAGCAGTACTTC. This gives the protein CASSPPTNYEQYF.

This rearrangement joins TRBV6-2 or TRBV6-3 to TRBJ1-1; 11 bases align to TRBD1. The CDR3 sequence is 19 residues long. Germline CDR1 is MNHEY and CDR2 is SVGEGT. Trimming took 6 bases from V and 4 from J; bases not matched to a gene: 19. The CDR3 DNA reads TGTGCCAGCAGCGCCGGTAACGCTGGGACAGGGGGTTGGGTCACTGAAGCTTTCTTT. Translating gives CASSAGNAGTGGWVTEAFF.

The chain combines TRBV5-1 with TRBJ2-5; D may be TRBD1 or TRBD2 (5 bases each). The CDR3 has 15 amino acids. V lost 0 bases and J 5 bases, leaving 14 bases between the germline ends. Germline-derived CDR1 and CDR2 are SGHRS and YFSETQ. The CDR3 DNA follows: TGCGCCAGCAGCTTGGGGACATTGAGAGGGGAGACCCAGTACTTC. Translated, it gives CASSLGTLRGETQYF.

This clonotype counts as medium-sized. V is TRBV6-1 and J is TRBJ1-2; the D gene is possibly TRBD1 (5 bases). Trimming left V 2 bases short and J 4 bases short, with 8 bases between. Germline V gene data show CDR1 as MNHNS and CDR2 as SASEGT. The CDR3 runs to 13 residues. The CDR3 region has the DNA TGTGCCAGCAGTGAACCGGACACCTATGGCTACACCTTC. Translating gives CASSEPDTYGYTF.

In this sample, this clonotype turned up a few times. The chain carries TRBV18 and TRBJ1-2; D gene uncertain. The CDR3 loop spans 15 amino acids. Per the germline V gene, CDR1 is KGHSH and CDR2 is LQKENI. Trimming removed 1 base from V and 6 bases from J, with 15 bases in between. The CDR3 loop reads CASSPLQGEYHGYTF. The CDR3 coding sequence is TGTGCCAGCTCACCACTGCAAGGTGAATATCATGGCTACACCTTC.

This clonotype is medium-sized. The chain carries TRBV6-5 and TRBJ2-7; D not resolved. There are 12 residues in the CDR3. CDR1 MNHEY and CDR2 SVGAGI come from the germline V gene. V gave up 6 bases and J gave up 0 bases, with 6 bases separating them. CDR3 DNA: TGTGCCAGCAGCGGAAGCTCCTACGAGCAGTACTTC. This encodes CASSGSSYEQYF.

This clonotype was counted only a few times. The chain combines TRBV5-4 with TRBJ1-4; D is ambiguous. CDR1 is SGHNT, CDR2 YYREEE, per germline (reference sequence). This CDR3 is 16 amino acids long. V was pared by 2 bases and J by 5 bases, with 16 bases between. CDR3 in DNA: TGTGCCAGCAGCTTAACACCCTCATTAAGGAATGAAAAACTGTTTTTT. Encoded protein: CASSLTPSLRNEKLFF.